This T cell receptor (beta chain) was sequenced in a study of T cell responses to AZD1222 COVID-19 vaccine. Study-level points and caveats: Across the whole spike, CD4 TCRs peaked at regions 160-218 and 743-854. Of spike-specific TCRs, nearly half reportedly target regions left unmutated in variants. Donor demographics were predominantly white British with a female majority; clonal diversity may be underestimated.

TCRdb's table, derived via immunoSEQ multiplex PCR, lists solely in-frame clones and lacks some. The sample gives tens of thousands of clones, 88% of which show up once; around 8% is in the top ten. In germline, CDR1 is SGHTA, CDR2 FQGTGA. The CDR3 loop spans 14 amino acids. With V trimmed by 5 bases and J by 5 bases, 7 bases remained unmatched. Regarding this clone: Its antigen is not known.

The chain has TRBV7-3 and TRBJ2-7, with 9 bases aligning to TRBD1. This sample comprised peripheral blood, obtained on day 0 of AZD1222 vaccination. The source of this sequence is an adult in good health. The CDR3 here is CASSPDRGYDEQYF. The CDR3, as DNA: TGTGCCAGCAGCCCGGACAGGGGCTACGACGAGCAGTACTTC. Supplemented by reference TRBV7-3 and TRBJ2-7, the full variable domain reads GAGVSQTPSNKVTEKGKYVELRCDPISGHTALYWYRQSLGQGPEFLIYFQGTGAADDSGLPNDRFFAVRPEGSVSTLKIQRTERGDSAVYLCASSPDRGYDEQYFGPGTRLTVT.